Each of the 8 T cell receptor beta chains below was sequenced from the same sample in a study of blood T cell repertoires in COVID-19. Libraries were prepared by immunoSEQ multiplex PCR; TCRdb keeps only in-frame clonotypes and omits some of them. The sample carries 390,000 or so clones, roughly 86% recorded once. The sequenced sample consisted of peripheral blood. The source is a woman in her thirties with COVID-19, enrolled during active disease.

The rearrangement uses TRBV2 and TRBJ2-3; D call uncertain. V shed 7 bases and J shed 6 bases, with 8 bases lying between them. The germline CDR1 and CDR2 sequences are SNHLY and FYNNEI. The CDR3 spans 11 residues. CDR3 protein: CASTSRDTQYF. In nucleotides, the CDR3 is TGTGCCAGCACCTCGAGGGATACGCAGTATTTT.

This chain joins TRBV5-5 and TRBJ2-3; 9 positions match TRBD1. The junction had 12 bases not matched to a gene; V was cut back by 4 bases and J by 6 bases. This CDR3 contains 16 residues. Germline V gene data show CDR1 as SGHKS and CDR2 as YYEKEE (reference sequence). CDR3 sequence reads: CASSPLDRGFGDTQYF. The CDR3 bases are TGTGCCAGCAGCCCCCTAGACAGGGGGTTTGGGGATACGCAGTATTTT.

This chain connects TRBV11-3 to TRBJ2-2; perhaps TRBD1 as D (8 bases). Germline CDR1 is SGHNT and CDR2 is YENEEA. This CDR3 spans 17 amino acids. The V end was cut by 5 bases, the J end by 6 bases, with 22 bases between. Written as DNA, the CDR3 is TGTGCCAGCAGCCGGGGGGCCGGGACAGGTCAGGCCGGGGAGCTGTTTTTT. It codes for CASSRGAGTGQAGELFF.

J is TRBJ2-7 and V is TRBV24-1, with 13 bases that match TRBD2. Germline CDR1 reads KGHDR; CDR2 reads SFDVKD. Trimming cost V 10 bases and J 3 bases; bases outside gene matches: 11. This CDR3 has 16 amino acids. The CDR3 DNA reads TGTGCCACATCCGGGACTAGCGGGGCCGACCACTACGAGCAGTACTTC. Translated: CATSGTSGADHYEQYF.

Only a few counts were recorded for this clone. J is TRBJ2-7 and V is TRBV20-1; D is undetermined. Trimming took 8 bases from V and 3 from J, leaving 11 bases between them. This CDR3 spans 11 amino acids. Germline V gene lookup returns CDR1 DFQATT and CDR2 SNEGSKA (reference sequence). CDR3 loop: CSPGSVYEQYF. The CDR3 coding sequence is TGCAGTCCAGGCTCTGTCTACGAGCAGTACTTC.

Details on this clone: This sample includes further DNA sequences coding for the same CDR3. The chain employs TRBV29-1 and TRBJ2-7; D ambiguous. The CDR3 spans 11 residues. Germline V gene lookup returns CDR1 SQVTM and CDR2 ANQGSEA. V was shortened by 4 bases and J by 3 bases, with 7 bases between the two germline ends. DNA of the CDR3: TGCAGCGTTGCAACCTACTACGAGCAGTACTTC. As protein: CSVATYYEQYF.

The V and J genes are TRBV19 and TRBJ2-1; D is ambiguous. V lost 0 bases and J lost 6, with 12 bases in between. CDR3 length: 15 amino acids. Germline CDR1 reads LNHDA; CDR2 reads SQIVND (reference sequence). CDR3 amino acids: CASSIDLRAGNEQFF. The CDR3 coding sequence is TGTGCCAGTAGTATAGATCTACGAGCCGGCAATGAGCAGTTCTTC.

To note about this clone: In the same sample, other DNA sequences code for this CDR3. The J gene is TRBJ1-3, the V gene TRBV5-1; D remains ambiguous. The CDR3 loop spans 15 amino acids. The germline V gene has CDR1 SGHRS and CDR2 YFSETQ. V was shortened by 0 bases and J by 1 base, with 8 bases between the two germline ends. For the CDR3, the DNA is TGCGCCAGCAGCTTGGGTCCTAATTCTGGAAACACCATATATTTT. This encodes CASSLGPNSGNTIYF.